This T cell receptor beta chain was observed in a study of cytomegalovirus exposure and HLA in healthy donors. At the level of the study: T cells numbering 150 million to 200 million yielded around 120 million unique TCR beta sequences in an earlier analysis.

Germline CDR1 is SEHNR and CDR2 is FQNEAQ (reference sequence). This CDR3 region has 15 residues. The V end lost 5 bases, the J end lost 4 bases, and 16 bases lay between the germline ends. Study findings and constraints: Later findings reportedly placed an Asian-associated ancestry cluster below the roughly 700-donor mean for N-insertions.

13 Jbeta primers and 60 Vbeta primers were used for the PCR. Per the original methods: Later reanalysis found around 84 million unique TCR beta chains, about 10 million of them shared. The protocol was immunoSEQ multiplex PCR, while the TCRdb copy is restricted to in-frame clones and leaves out a portion. The DNA was the basis for D and trimming; V, J and clone size are from that table. The sample yields over 85,000 clones, roughly two thirds seen once. With regard to this clone: Its antigen is unidentified.

Sequencing used PBMCs. The clonotype originates from a man aged 35-49 years in good health and CMV-seronegative. The chain recombines TRBV7-9 with TRBJ2-3; D is possibly TRBD2 (6 bases). CDR3 loop: CASSPGHGGADTQYF. The CDR3 DNA is TGTGCCAGCAGCCCGGGGCACGGAGGGGCAGATACGCAGTATTTT.